This T cell receptor beta chain was obtained from a study of T-cell reconstitution after alpha-beta-depleted transplantation in children. This sample's TCRbeta library carried unique molecular identifier barcodes. TCRdb analysed the PCR reads with MiXCR anew, one entry per CDR3 protein. The sample contains about 870,000 distinct CDR3 sequences, about 15% of which appear only once. This clonotype was detected many times. The antigen remains undetermined. CDR3 length: 13 amino acids. The germline gives CDR1 SQVTM, CDR2 ANQGSEA. Trimming shortened V by 4 bases and J by 1 base, and 10 bases separated the two germline ends. Findings and limits, study-wide: As was reported, about two months after transplant, alpha-beta T cells came from several hundred expanded graft clones. Surviving recipient T cells and intrathymic progenitors accounted for some patients' high TCRbeta diversity at day 60. T-cell counts and diversity were attributed mostly to newly produced T cells one year after transplant.

J is TRBJ1-1 and V is TRBV29-1, with no clear D. The sequences come from PBMCs, mostly from graft donor cells, collected 360 days after TCRalphabeta/CD19-depleted stem cell transplant. The source is a male patient under 18 who had a stem cell transplant for acute lymphoblastic leukemia, so the T cells may come from the graft donor. CDR3 sequence: CSVAYLTNTEAFF. The CDR3 DNA sequence: TGCAGCGTTGCCTATCTTACGAACACTGAAGCTTTCTTT.